This T cell receptor (beta chain) was sequenced during a study of human thymus T cells. Study findings and constraints: Thymic and blood repertoires seemed to favor certain V and J genes. Related work showed strongly overlapping thymic repertoires across unrelated individuals.

Generated by immunoSEQ multiplex PCR, the TCRdb table keeps only in-frame clones and is missing some. The table lists 60,000 to 75,000 clones, around 95% of them singletons. Germline V gives CDR1 SGHRS, CDR2 YFSETQ. V shed 4 bases, J shed 2 bases, and the junction held 11 bases outside the gene matches. This CDR3 contains 16 residues. On this clone: Its antigen is not known.

Corrective cardiac surgery supplied the resected thymus tissue. Congenital heart defects were the reason for the corrective surgery that the donors, healthy Finnish infants, were having. Source material: thymus tissue. The rearrangement uses TRBV5-1 and TRBJ1-1; 7 nucleotides match TRBD1. This TCR was recovered from a girl in the first two years of life with a congenital heart defect but otherwise immunologically healthy. Written as DNA, the CDR3 is TGCGCCAGCAGCACTCTAACCGGGACAGCAAACACTGAAGCTTTCTTT. As protein: CASSTLTGTANTEAFF.